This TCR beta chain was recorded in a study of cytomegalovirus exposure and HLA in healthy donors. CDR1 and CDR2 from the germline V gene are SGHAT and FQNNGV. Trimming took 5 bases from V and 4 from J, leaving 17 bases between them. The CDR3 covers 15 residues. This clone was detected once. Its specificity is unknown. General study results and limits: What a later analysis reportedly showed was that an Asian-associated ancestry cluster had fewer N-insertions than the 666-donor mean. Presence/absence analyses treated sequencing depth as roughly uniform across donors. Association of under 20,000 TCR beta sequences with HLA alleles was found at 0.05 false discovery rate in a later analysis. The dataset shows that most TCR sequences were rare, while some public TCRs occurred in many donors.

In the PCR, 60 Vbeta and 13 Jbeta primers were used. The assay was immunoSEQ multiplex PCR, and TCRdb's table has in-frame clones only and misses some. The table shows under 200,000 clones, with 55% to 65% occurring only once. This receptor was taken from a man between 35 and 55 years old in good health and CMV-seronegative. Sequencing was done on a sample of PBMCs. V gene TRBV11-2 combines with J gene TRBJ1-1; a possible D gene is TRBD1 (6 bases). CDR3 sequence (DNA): TGTGCCAGCAGCCCCAGGACAGAGAGGGGCACTGAAGCTTTCTTT. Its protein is CASSPRTERGTEAFF.